Shown below are 24 T cell receptor beta chains from a single sample sequenced in a study of early T cells in non-severe SARS-CoV-2 infection (dated by TCRdb to 2020 to 2022). The library was generated by 5' RACE. Instrument used: NextSeq 500. The public reads were run again by TCRdb, first through fastp at Q25 and then through MiXCR, and only productive beta chains were kept. CDR3 protein duplicates are merged, each entry listing the most common genes and DNA. The sample records fewer than 25,000 distinct CDR3 sequences, about 4.4% of which are singletons. The top ten constitute approximately 5.7% of the sample. Source material: whole blood. All receptors derive from an adult who was a healthcare worker with PCR-confirmed SARS-CoV-2 infection or an uninfected control (not recorded which).

This clonotype is deemed medium-sized. The CDR3 DNA is TGTGCCAGCAGCGGCATTCAGGGCGGCACTGAAGCTTTCTTT. Translation gives CASSGIQGGTEAFF. The genes are TRBV9 and TRBJ1-1, with a possible D match to TRBD1 (5 bases). Germline V gene sequence: CDR1 SGDLS, CDR2 YYNGEE. Trimming took off 3 bases at V and 4 bases at J, with 13 bases between the two ends. CDR3 length: 14 residues.

Many counts were recorded for this clonotype. V gene TRBV12-3 or TRBV12-4 combines with J gene TRBJ1-2, with a tentative D call TRBD1 (5 bases). The CDR3 runs 13 residues. Trimming cost V 3 bases and J 6 bases, with 11 bases left between them. The CDR3 nucleotides read TGTGCCAGCAGTTTTCGAGGGGTAAATGGCTACACCTTC. It codes for CASSFRGVNGYTF.

There are many counts of this clonotype. The rearrangement links TRBV7-9 to TRBJ2-1; TRBD1 is a possible D gene (6 bases). V was trimmed by 5 bases and J by 0 bases, leaving 14 bases between them. The CDR3 totals 16 residues. Per germline, CDR1 SEHNR and CDR2 FQNEAQ (reference sequence). CDR3 DNA: TGTGCCAGCAGCGCATACACAGGGAACTCCTACAATGAGCAGTTCTTC. Protein product: CASSAYTGNSYNEQFF.

The table lists this clonotype with many counts. The CDR3 reads CASSSGEAGANVLTF. As DNA, the CDR3 is TGTGCCAGCAGTTCAGGGGAGGCTGGGGCCAACGTCCTGACTTTC. The genes are TRBV28 and TRBJ2-6, with D tentatively TRBD1 or TRBD2 (6 bases each). CDR3 size: 15 residues. CDR1 and CDR2 (germline): MDHEN, SYDVKM. The ends were cut back, 4 bases at V and 2 bases at J, with 9 bases in the middle. Based on the CDR3 plus reference TRBV28 and TRBJ2-6, the full variable domain is DVKVTQSSRYLVKRTGEKVFLECVQDMDHENMFWYRQDPGLGLRLIYFSYDVKMKEKGDIPEGYSVSREKKERFSLILESASTNQTSMYLCASSSGEAGANVLTFGAGSRLTVL.

This clonotype is medium-sized (0.01 to 0.1%) in the sample. The V call is TRBV7-2, the J call TRBJ2-6, with 9 positions matching TRBD1. The CDR3 totals 18 residues. The V segment lost 5 bases and the J segment 4 bases; nucleotides outside the gene matches: 12. Per the germline V gene, CDR1 is SGHTA and CDR2 is FQGNSA. The CDR3 DNA reads TGTGCCAGCAGCCCGGGACAGGGCACCCCTCTCGGGGCCAACGTCCTGACTTTC. This translates into CASSPGQGTPLGANVLTF. Full variable domain (remainder filled in from reference TRBV7-2 and TRBJ2-6): GAGVSQSPSNKVTEKGKDVELRCDPISGHTALYWYRQSLGQGLEFLIYFQGNSAPDKSGLPSDRFSAERTGGSVSTLTIQRTQQEDSAVYLCASSPGQGTPLGANVLTFGAGSRLTVL.

This chain connects TRBV27 to TRBJ1-1; the D is unclear. The CDR3 has 14 residues. Trimming left V 4 bases short and J 0 bases short, with 9 bases between. Germline lookup yields CDR1 MNHEY and CDR2 SMNVEV (reference sequence). The CDR3 nucleotides are TGTGCCAGCAGTTCTCCCTTCATGAACACTGAAGCTTTCTTT. It codes for CASSSPFMNTEAFF.

This clonotype has at least ten counts. The CDR3 DNA is TGCAGCGTTCAGACTAGCGGGGGGGCCAATGAGCAGTTCTTC. Residues: CSVQTSGGANEQFF. V usage is TRBV29-1 and J usage is TRBJ2-1; the match to TRBD2 covers 14 bases. This CDR3 contains 14 residues. Germline V gives CDR1 SQVTM, CDR2 ANQGSEA. V dropped 5 bases and J dropped 6; count of bases not matched to a gene: 3.

This clonotype was seen repeatedly, ten times or more. This chain joins TRBV29-1 and TRBJ2-5; a weak D match, TRBD1 (6 bases). Trimming cost V 6 bases and J 6 bases, with 17 bases left between them. The CDR3 has 13 residues. Germline CDR1 and CDR2: SQVTM and ANQGSEA. The CDR3 loop is CSVSLTGTKTQYF. The CDR3 nucleotides are TGCAGCGTCTCTCTTACAGGGACGAAGACCCAGTACTTC. The complete variable domain, with remaining parts taken from reference TRBV29-1 and TRBJ2-5, reads SAVISQKPSRDICQRGTSLTIQCQVDSQVTMMFWYRQQPGQSLTLIATANQGSEATYESGFVIDKFPISRPNLTFSTLTVSNMSPEDSSIYLCSVSLTGTKTQYFGPGTRLLVL.

This clonotype is termed medium-sized. Written as DNA, the CDR3 is TGTGCCAGCAGTTTGGAACCGGACAGGGCAAATGAGCAGTTCTTC. Its protein product is CASSLEPDRANEQFF. This rearrangement joins TRBV27 to TRBJ2-1; 8 positions match TRBD1. This CDR3 contains 15 residues. Germline V CDR1 and CDR2: MNHEY, SMNVEV (reference sequence). J lost 7 bases, V lost 3 bases, and 8 bases had no gene match.

The sample holds a few counts of this clonotype. The V call is TRBV7-2, the J call TRBJ1-4; the match to TRBD1 covers 12 bases. Per germline, CDR1 SGHTA and CDR2 FQGNSA. The CDR3 length is 16 residues. The junction had 2 bases not matched to a gene; V was cut back by 3 bases and J by 3 bases. The CDR3 loop reads CASSLGQGAANEKLFF. CDR3 nucleotides: TGTGCCAGCAGCTTGGGACAGGGGGCGGCTAATGAAAAACTGTTTTTT. The whole variable domain, remainder taken from reference TRBV7-2 and TRBJ1-4, is GAGVSQSPSNKVTEKGKDVELRCDPISGHTALYWYRQSLGQGLEFLIYFQGNSAPDKSGLPSDRFSAERTGGSVSTLTIQRTQQEDSAVYLCASSLGQGAANEKLFFGSGTQLSVL.

This clonotype has a count of ten or more. The rearrangement links TRBV4-2 to TRBJ2-3; no firm D call. Germline CDR1 is LGHNA and CDR2 is YNFKEQ. The CDR3 is 17 residues long. Trimming shortened V by 1 base and J by 2 bases, and 16 bases separated the two germline ends. The CDR3 DNA reads as TGTGCCAGCAGCCAAGCTCCCCGACAAGAGATCACAGATACGCAGTATTTT. This sequence encodes CASSQAPRQEITDTQYF.

CDR3: CASSQEPQPYEQYF. The DNA for the CDR3 is TGTGCCAGCAGCCAAGAACCGCAGCCATACGAGCAGTACTTC. The rearrangement links TRBV3-1 to TRBJ2-7, with unresolved D. V lost 0 bases and J lost 4, with 10 bases in between. Germline V gene lookup returns CDR1 LGHDT and CDR2 YNNKEL (reference sequence). The CDR3 length is 14 residues.

This clonotype showed up many times. This chain connects TRBV5-6 to TRBJ1-6; D is possibly TRBD1 (6 bases). Trimming left V 3 bases short and J 14 bases short, with 18 bases between. Germline V CDR1 and CDR2: SGHDT, YYEEEE. The CDR3 has 14 residues. CDR3 DNA: TGTGCCAGCAGCTCGGGGGCCAGGGATTTGACCCTCCACTTT. Its translation: CASSSGARDLTLHF.

The chain has TRBV28 and TRBJ2-6; 11 bases are a match to TRBD1. V lost 8 bases and J lost 3; bases outside the gene matches: 6. CDR1 MDHEN and CDR2 SYDVKM come from the germline V gene. This CDR3 contains 16 residues. This CDR3 reads CASGRTGGGGANVLTF. CDR3 DNA sequence: TGTGCCAGCGGCCGGACAGGGGGCGGTGGGGCCAACGTCCTGACTTTC.

This clonotype showed up many times. The chain uses TRBV5-6 and TRBJ1-2; TRBD1 agrees at 7 bases. Germline CDR1 reads SGHDT; CDR2 reads YYEEEE. This CDR3 has 11 residues. Trimming cost V 4 bases and J 9 bases; bases outside gene matches: 3. Here the CDR3 DNA reads TGTGCCAGCAGCCGGGACAGTAGCTACACCTTC. This gives the protein CASSRDSSYTF.

This clonotype was seen a few times. The V and J genes are TRBV5-4 and TRBJ2-7; no clear D. This CDR3 contains 13 residues. The V gene lost 0 bases and the J gene lost 7 bases, with 11 bases spanning the gap. Germline CDR1 and CDR2: SGHNT and YYREEE (reference sequence). The CDR3 nucleotides read TGTGCCAGCAGCTTGGAATACTCTTCGGAGCAGTACTTC. This sequence encodes CASSLEYSSEQYF.

There are many counts of this clonotype. The chain recombines TRBV7-2 with TRBJ1-1, with D hard to call. Germline V gives CDR1 SGHTA, CDR2 FQGNSA. This CDR3 contains 14 residues. Trimming removed 1 base from V and 0 bases from J, with 6 bases in between. This CDR3 is CASSLDLLNTEAFF. CDR3 DNA: TGTGCCAGCAGCTTAGACTTGCTGAACACTGAAGCTTTCTTT.

This clonotype was picked up many times. This chain links TRBV20-1 with TRBJ1-1, with TRBD1 matching over 8 bases. Germline V gene lookup returns CDR1 DFQATT and CDR2 SNEGSKA (reference sequence). Trimming cost V 3 bases and J 8 bases; bases outside gene matches: 8. The CDR3 runs 13 residues. The CDR3 protein is CSARNVAGGEAFF. The CDR3 bases are TGCAGTGCTAGGAATGTCGCAGGGGGCGAAGCTTTCTTT.

This clonotype was counted between two and nine times. V gene TRBV9 combines with J gene TRBJ2-1; D is unclear. Germline V lookup: CDR1 SGDLS, CDR2 YYNGEE. The CDR3 is 16 residues long. V gave up 0 bases and J gave up 2 bases, with 12 bases separating them. In nucleotides, the CDR3 is TGTGCCAGCAGCGTAGTTGCCGAACTGACCTACAATGAGCAGTTCTTC. Translated: CASSVVAELTYNEQFF.

This chain joins TRBV2 and TRBJ1-4; D uncertain. CDR1 SNHLY and CDR2 FYNNEI come from the germline V gene. The CDR3 runs 13 residues. V was clipped by 9 bases and J by 3 bases, with 11 bases between them. CDR3 nucleotide sequence: TGTGCCAGTGCCGACACATCTAATGAAAAACTGTTTTTT. Translated: CASADTSNEKLFF. Filled out from reference TRBV2 and TRBJ1-4, the complete variable domain reads EPEVTQTPSHQVTQMGQEVILRCVPISNHLYFYWYRQILGQKVEFLVSFYNNEISEKSEIFDDQFSVERPDGSNFTLKIRSTKLEDSAMYFCASADTSNEKLFFGSGTQLSVL.

This clonotype was counted a few times. The gene calls are TRBV3-1 and TRBJ2-1; 8 nucleotides agree with TRBD2. Losses at the gene ends were 2 bases for V and 4 bases for J; bases not matched to a gene: 10. The CDR3 totals 17 residues. Looked up from germline, CDR1 is LGHDT and CDR2 is YNNKEL (reference sequence). CDR3 sequence: CASSQSSWRGVYNEQFF. CDR3 bases: TGTGCCAGCAGCCAATCTTCCTGGCGGGGGGTATACAATGAGCAGTTCTTC.

Ten or more counts support this clonotype. The chain is built from TRBV27 and TRBJ1-1, with D maybe TRBD1 (5 bases). Trimming took off 1 base at V and 9 bases at J, with 9 bases between the two ends. Germline values: CDR1 MNHEY, CDR2 SMNVEV (reference sequence). The CDR3 has 12 amino acids. CDR3 in DNA: TGTGCCAGCAGTTTATTAGAGGGGCAAGCTTTCTTT. Translation gives CASSLLEGQAFF.

This clonotype was seen many times. This rearrangement joins TRBV18 to TRBJ1-1, with D perhaps matching TRBD1 (5 bases). The V and J ends lost 7 bases and 1 base respectively, with 10 bases between them. The CDR3 consists of 13 residues. Germline lookup yields CDR1 KGHSH and CDR2 LQKENI. CDR3 sequence (DNA): TGTGCCAGCTGGGGGGAGTGGAACACTGAAGCTTTCTTT. Translating it yields CASWGEWNTEAFF.

The CDR3 protein is CASSLEPPLGWKRNEQFF. Here the CDR3 DNA reads TGTGCCAGCAGCTTAGAACCCCCACTAGGTTGGAAGAGGAATGAGCAGTTCTTC. This chain joins TRBV11-2 and TRBJ2-1; a possible D gene is TRBD2 (5 bases). The V end lost 0 bases, the J end lost 7 bases, and 22 bases lay between the germline ends. The germline CDR1 and CDR2 sequences are SGHAT and FQNNGV. This CDR3 is built from 18 residues.